The rows below give T cell receptor beta chains drawn from one sample of a study of OX40 agonist ivuxolimab in advanced cancers. Assay: immunoSEQ multiplex PCR; the TCRdb copy retains only in-frame clones and omits some. The table records 13,000 or so clones, about 81% of them present only once. The sequencing used CD4+ or CD8+ T cells sorted from blood, collected in a trial of the OX40 agonist ivuxolimab. The source is an adult with an advanced solid tumor such as melanoma, head and neck, liver or kidney cancer. CDR3s include the opening cysteine and the closing phenylalanine or tryptophan. The D gene is left open where the match is weak. Clone size is stated in some rows and not others, as once, few, many or a class when expanded.

v_gene: TRBV27
d_gene: NA
abundance: NA
j_gene: TRBJ1-1
len: 14
CDR3aa: CASSLSGTGLGAFF
CDR3nt: TGTGCCAGCAGTTTATCTGGGACTGGGCTCGGAGCTTTCTTT

v_gene: TRBV27
d_gene: NA
abundance: NA
j_gene: TRBJ2-2
len: 14
CDR3aa: CASSFLSRTGELFF
CDR3nt: TGTGCCAGCAGTTTCTTGTCCCGCACCGGGGAGCTGTTTTTT

v_gene: TRBV18
d_gene: NA
abundance: NA
j_gene: TRBJ2-1
len: 14
CDR3aa: CASSLNGRMNEQFF
CDR3nt: TGTGCCAGCTCACTCAACGGGAGAATGAATGAGCAGTTCTTC

v_gene: TRBV6-6
d_gene: NA
abundance: NA
j_gene: TRBJ1-1
len: 12
CDR3aa: CASSMDNTEAFF
CDR3nt: TGTGCCAGCAGTATGGACAACACTGAAGCTTTCTTT

v_gene: TRBV29-1
d_gene: TRBD2
abundance: once
j_gene: TRBJ2-5
len: 17
CDR3aa: CSVHRLAGGPVRETQYF
CDR3nt: TGCAGCGTCCACCGGCTAGCGGGAGGGCCGGTACGAGAGACCCAGTACTTC

v_gene: TRBV7-9
d_gene: NA
abundance: few
j_gene: TRBJ2-4
len: 16
CDR3aa: CASSLAHQGAKNIQYF
CDR3nt: TGTGCCAGCAGCTTAGCCCACCAGGGTGCCAAAAACATTCAGTACTTC

v_gene: TRBV4-3
d_gene: NA
abundance: few
j_gene: TRBJ2-5
len: 14
CDR3aa: CASSQDRRSGTQYF
CDR3nt: TGCGCCAGCAGCCAAGATCGGCGCTCGGGGACCCAGTACTTC

v_gene: TRBV27
d_gene: TRBD2
abundance: NA
j_gene: TRBJ2-7
len: 14
CDR3aa: CASSPSSGIDEQYF
CDR3nt: TGTGCCAGCAGTCCCTCCAGCGGGATAGACGAGCAGTACTTC

v_gene: TRBV11-3
d_gene: NA
abundance: NA
j_gene: TRBJ2-1
len: 15
CDR3aa: CASSLGPSWNNEQFF
CDR3nt: TGTGCCAGCAGCCTGGGACCGTCCTGGAACAATGAGCAGTTCTTC

v_gene: TRBV19
d_gene: NA
abundance: NA
j_gene: TRBJ2-1
len: 16
CDR3aa: CASSIGSGWAHNEQFF
CDR3nt: TGTGCCAGTAGTATAGGGTCGGGTTGGGCCCACAATGAGCAGTTCTTC

v_gene: TRBV11-2
d_gene: NA
abundance: NA
j_gene: TRBJ2-1
len: 18
CDR3aa: CASSPAWAGYLGYNEQFF
CDR3nt: TGTGCCAGCAGCCCGGCATGGGCGGGATACCTGGGCTACAATGAGCAGTTCTTC

v_gene: TRBV18
d_gene: NA
abundance: once
j_gene: TRBJ2-7
len: 15
CDR3aa: CASSPNRGGSYEQYF
CDR3nt: TGTGCCAGCTCACCAAACAGGGGGGGGTCCTACGAGCAGTACTTC

v_gene: TRBV4-3
d_gene: TRBD1
abundance: NA
j_gene: TRBJ2-3
len: 15
CDR3aa: CASSRGTGKADTQYF
CDR3nt: TGCGCCAGCAGCCGAGGGACAGGCAAGGCAGATACGCAGTATTTT

v_gene: TRBV6-5
d_gene: TRBD1
abundance: NA
j_gene: TRBJ2-7
len: 15
CDR3aa: CASSYSGQGFYEQYF
CDR3nt: TGTGCCAGCAGTTACTCGGGACAGGGCTTTTACGAGCAGTACTTC

v_gene: TRBV6-1
d_gene: NA
abundance: NA
j_gene: TRBJ2-1
len: 17
CDR3aa: CASSEGFGVGSYNEQFF
CDR3nt: TGTGCCAGCAGTGAAGGATTCGGGGTCGGCTCCTACAATGAGCAGTTCTTC

v_gene: TRBV5-1
d_gene: NA
abundance: NA
j_gene: TRBJ2-7
len: 15
CDR3aa: CASSWGSRSGNEQYF
CDR3nt: TGCGCCAGCAGCTGGGGGTCCAGGTCGGGGAACGAGCAGTACTTC

v_gene: TRBV4-2
d_gene: TRBD1
abundance: medium-sized
j_gene: TRBJ1-2
len: 15
CDR3aa: CASSQDWDRGYGYTF
CDR3nt: TGTGCCAGCAGCCAAGATTGGGACAGGGGATATGGCTACACCTTC

v_gene: TRBV5-6
d_gene: TRBD2
abundance: NA
j_gene: TRBJ2-7
len: 15
CDR3aa: CASSLVTSGTYEQYF
CDR3nt: TGTGCCAGCAGCCTTGTGACTAGCGGGACCTACGAGCAGTACTTC

v_gene: TRBV9
d_gene: TRBD1
abundance: NA
j_gene: TRBJ2-7
len: 18
CDR3aa: CASSVTHSDRGIFSEQYF
CDR3nt: TGTGCCAGCAGCGTAACTCACTCGGACAGGGGGATCTTCTCCGAGCAGTACTTC

v_gene: TRBV7-2
d_gene: TRBD1
abundance: NA
j_gene: TRBJ1-2
len: 15
CDR3aa: CASSGRQGTNYGYTF
CDR3nt: TGTGCCAGCAGCGGCAGACAGGGGACGAACTATGGCTACACCTTC

v_gene: TRBV2
d_gene: TRBD2
abundance: NA
j_gene: TRBJ2-1
len: 15
CDR3aa: CASRVGRAWNNEQFF
CDR3nt: TGTGCCAGCAGGGTCGGGAGGGCCTGGAACAATGAGCAGTTCTTC

v_gene: TRBV27
d_gene: NA
abundance: once
j_gene: TRBJ1-2
len: 14
CDR3aa: CASSLSRKAYGYTF
CDR3nt: TGTGCCAGCAGTTTATCGAGGAAGGCATATGGCTACACCTTC

v_gene: TRBV7-9
d_gene: TRBD2
abundance: NA
j_gene: TRBJ2-4
len: 16
CDR3aa: CASSTDSGKGKNIQYF
CDR3nt: TGTGCCAGCAGCACTGATAGCGGGAAGGGCAAAAACATTCAGTACTTC

v_gene: TRBV7-7
d_gene: NA
abundance: NA
j_gene: TRBJ2-7
len: 13
CDR3aa: CASSTEAGAPLNF
CDR3nt: TGTGCTAGCAGCACCGAGGCGGGCGCCCCGCTGAACTTC

v_gene: TRBV13
d_gene: NA
abundance: NA
j_gene: TRBJ1-1
len: 14
CDR3aa: CASSPNIGDTEAFF
CDR3nt: TGTGCCAGCAGCCCCAACATCGGAGACACTGAAGCTTTCTTT

v_gene: TRBV5-6
d_gene: NA
abundance: NA
j_gene: TRBJ2-6
len: 16
CDR3aa: CASSSAGVSGANVLTF
CDR3nt: TGTGCCAGCAGCTCGGCAGGGGTTTCTGGGGCCAACGTCCTGACTTTC

v_gene: TRBV5-1
d_gene: NA
abundance: NA
j_gene: TRBJ2-1
len: 13
CDR3aa: CASSYDSYNEQFF
CDR3nt: TGCGCCAGCAGCTACGACAGCTACAATGAGCAGTTCTTC

v_gene: TRBV9
d_gene: NA
abundance: NA
j_gene: TRBJ2-5
len: 14
CDR3aa: CASSGQPYQETQYF
CDR3nt: TGTGCCAGCAGCGGGCAACCGTACCAAGAGACCCAGTACTTC

v_gene: TRBV19
d_gene: NA
abundance: NA
j_gene: TRBJ1-1
len: 14
CDR3aa: CASSIRGYGTEAFF
CDR3nt: TGTGCCAGTAGTATTAGGGGTTACGGCACTGAAGCTTTCTTT

v_gene: TRBV13
d_gene: NA
abundance: NA
j_gene: TRBJ2-3
len: 16
CDR3aa: CASSWFNEMETDTQYF
CDR3nt: TGTGCCAGCAGCTGGTTTAATGAGATGGAGACAGATACGCAGTATTTT

v_gene: TRBV11-1
d_gene: NA
abundance: once
j_gene: TRBJ2-7
len: 13
CDR3aa: CASSYHTNYEQCF
CDR3nt: TGTGCCAGCAGCTACCACACAAACTACGAGCAGTGCTTC

v_gene: TRBV15
d_gene: NA
abundance: NA
j_gene: TRBJ2-3
len: 13
CDR3aa: CATSRSRTDTQYF
CDR3nt: TGTGCCACCAGCAGATCGAGGACAGATACGCAGTATTTT

v_gene: TRBV6-4
d_gene: TRBD1
abundance: NA
j_gene: TRBJ1-5
len: 13
CDR3aa: CASSTGEGQPQHF
CDR3nt: TGTGCCAGCAGTACAGGGGAGGGTCAGCCCCAGCATTTT

v_gene: TRBV30
d_gene: TRBD2
abundance: NA
j_gene: TRBJ2-5
len: 16
CDR3aa: CAWSDLAGGEEETQYF
CDR3nt: TGTGCCTGGTCAGATCTAGCGGGCGGAGAGGAAGAGACCCAGTACTTC

v_gene: TRBV7-8
d_gene: TRBD1
abundance: NA
j_gene: TRBJ2-3
len: 16
CDR3aa: CASSSWDRELADTQYF
CDR3nt: TGTGCCAGCAGCTCGTGGGACAGGGAGCTCGCAGATACGCAGTATTTT

v_gene: TRBV7-8
d_gene: NA
abundance: NA
j_gene: TRBJ2-7
len: 21
CDR3aa: CASSLYRDRRRLGGSRDEQYF
CDR3nt: TGTGCCAGCAGCTTATACCGGGACAGGAGACGACTGGGGGGGAGTCGCGACGAGCAGTACTTC

v_gene: TRBV28
d_gene: NA
abundance: once
j_gene: TRBJ2-2
len: 12
CDR3aa: CASSFWGGELFF
CDR3nt: TGTGCCAGCAGTTTTTGGGGCGGGGAGCTGTTTTTT

v_gene: TRBV6-5
d_gene: TRBD1
abundance: NA
j_gene: TRBJ1-2
len: 12
CDR3aa: CASKTGNYGYTF
CDR3nt: TGTGCCAGCAAGACAGGGAACTATGGCTACACCTTC

v_gene: TRBV27
d_gene: NA
abundance: once
j_gene: TRBJ2-7
len: 12
CDR3aa: CASSFQGNEQYF
CDR3nt: TGTGCCAGCAGTTTTCAGGGGAACGAGCAGTACTTC

v_gene: TRBV11-2
d_gene: NA
abundance: NA
j_gene: TRBJ2-7
len: 17
CDR3aa: CASSLEAVWRLGYEQYF
CDR3nt: TGTGCCAGCAGCTTAGAGGCGGTGTGGAGGTTAGGCTACGAGCAGTACTTC

v_gene: TRBV28
d_gene: TRBD2
abundance: NA
j_gene: TRBJ2-1
len: 14
CDR3aa: CASSSSGGYNEQFF
CDR3nt: TGTGCCAGCAGTTCTAGCGGAGGTTACAATGAGCAGTTCTTC

v_gene: TRBV27
d_gene: TRBD2
abundance: few
j_gene: TRBJ2-3
len: 14
CDR3aa: CASSLAGGPDTQYF
CDR3nt: TGTGCCAGCAGTTTAGCGGGAGGGCCTGATACGCAGTATTTT

v_gene: TRBV7-6
d_gene: TRBD1
abundance: NA
j_gene: TRBJ2-1
len: 15
CDR3aa: CASSYTTGMYNEQFF
CDR3nt: TGTGCCAGCAGTTACACGACAGGGATGTACAATGAGCAGTTCTTC

v_gene: TRBV2
d_gene: NA
abundance: NA
j_gene: TRBJ2-7
len: 13
CDR3aa: CATQGILRYEQYF
CDR3nt: TGTGCCACCCAGGGGATCCTTCGCTACGAGCAGTACTTC

v_gene: TRBV27
d_gene: NA
abundance: NA
j_gene: TRBJ1-5
len: 13
CDR3aa: CASSLWGDQPQHF
CDR3nt: TGTGCCAGCAGTTTATGGGGGGATCAGCCCCAGCATTTT